A selection of T cell receptor beta chains follows, all from one sample in a study of early T cells in non-severe SARS-CoV-2 infection. MiXCR, applied by TCRdb to the 5' RACE reads, yields one record per CDR3 protein. The sample has over 60,000 distinct CDR3 sequences; roughly 9.5% are singletons. Sequenced: whole blood. The receptors here all came from an adult who was a healthcare worker with PCR-confirmed SARS-CoV-2 infection or an uninfected control (not recorded which). Both conserved end residues are part of each CDR3. Fields, in order: V gene, D gene, clone size, J gene, CDR3 DNA, CDR3 protein. The D gene is left open where the match is weak. The listing skips clone size in some rows; elsewhere it reads once, few, many or a size class.

V: TRBV18; D: .; size: many; J: TRBJ1-1; DNA: TGTGCCAGCTCACTGTCCGACAGGCAGTACACTGAAGCTTTCTTT; CDR3: CASSLSDRQYTEAFF
V: TRBV4-3; D: .; size: .; J: TRBJ2-3; DNA: TGCGCCAGCAGCCAAGCTACTAGTAGCACAGATACGCAGTATTTT; CDR3: CASSQATSSTDTQYF
V: TRBV6-5; D: .; size: many; J: TRBJ1-1; DNA: TGTGCCAGCAGTTACACCCCGCGGGTGAACACTGAAGCTTTCTTT; CDR3: CASSYTPRVNTEAFF
V: TRBV4-1; D: .; size: .; J: TRBJ2-1; DNA: TGCGCCAGCAGCCCCCGAGGAGAGTACAATGAGCAGTTCTTC; CDR3: CASSPRGEYNEQFF
V: TRBV2; D: TRBD2; size: many; J: TRBJ2-1; DNA: TGTGCCAGCAGTGAAGGTCTAGCGGGAGCCAATGAGCAGTTCTTC; CDR3: CASSEGLAGANEQFF
V: TRBV6-5; D: .; size: .; J: TRBJ1-2; DNA: TGTGCCAGCAGTTACGGGGCAGGGATATATGGCTACACCTTC; CDR3: CASSYGAGIYGYTF
V: TRBV19; D: .; size: few; J: TRBJ2-7; DNA: TGTGCCAGTAGCCCCGGGGTATATGGCGAGCAGTACTTC; CDR3: CASSPGVYGEQYF
V: TRBV12-5; D: .; size: many; J: TRBJ2-1; DNA: TGTGCTAGTGGTTTAACTCGCCTCCAGGGCAATGAGCAGTTCTTC; CDR3: CASGLTRLQGNEQFF
V: TRBV6-6; D: .; size: few; J: TRBJ2-7; DNA: TGTGCCAGCAGCAAGGACTACCAACCCTACGAGCAGTACTTC; CDR3: CASSKDYQPYEQYF
V: TRBV5-1; D: .; size: many; J: TRBJ2-5; DNA: TGCGCCAGCAGCATGGGACTGCAACAAGAGACCCAGTACTTC; CDR3: CASSMGLQQETQYF